Described below is a single T cell receptor beta chain sequence and its context. The antigen is undetermined. This entry comes from a study of T cell clonotyping in hematopoietic cell transplantation. Study-wide points: Higher Inverse Simpson Index values in graft donor and pretransplant recipient predicted broader posttransplant TCR diversity. Few recipient clonotypes overlapped donors; over 97% were de novo at given depth. Recipient TCR diversity dropped after transplant; expanded clonotypes rose from day 30 to 180.

TCRdb's copy holds only in-frame clones and misses some; the assay was immunoSEQ multiplex PCR. Of about 16,000 clones listed, 80% to 90% are singletons. The CDR3 runs to 15 residues. The V end lost 0 bases, the J end lost 3 bases, and 11 bases lay between the germline ends. CDR1 and CDR2 from the germline V gene are LGHNA and YNFKEQ. This chain connects TRBV4-2 to TRBJ1-2; a weak D match, TRBD1 (5 bases). The source is a middle-aged woman in good health. Some clones in this sample may be carry-over from other donors' samples. Material for sequencing was peripheral blood mononuclear cells. In DNA form, the CDR3 reads TGTGCCAGCAGCCAAGATCGAAAGGGGTACTATGGCTACACCTTC. This gives the protein CASSQDRKGYYGYTF.